The clone carrying this T cell receptor (beta chain) was seen a few times. The ends were cut back, 2 bases at V and 0 bases at J, with 15 bases in the middle. CDR3 length equals 17 residues. Germline V gene data show CDR1 as SGHKS and CDR2 as YYEKEE (reference sequence). These data come from a study of blood T cell repertoires in COVID-19. Study details: The United States, Italy and Spain supplied acute and convalescent COVID-19 samples. T cells, B-cell-depleted T cells, or PBMCs provided the cDNA or gDNA that served as material.

Original handling: Amplification from reference gene primers served as the basis for estimated nucleated cell counts. Produced via immunoSEQ multiplex PCR; TCRdb's table is partial and in-frame only. V and J calls plus clone size are reproduced from that table; the DNA served to infer D and trimming. The sample has approximately 200,000 clones; 80% to 85% are singletons. The receptor's source is a woman aged 55-70 years with acute or convalescent COVID-19. The specimen was peripheral blood. V and J are TRBV5-5 and TRBJ1-3; D is undetermined. The CDR3 DNA is TGTGCCAGCAGCTTTAAACCGGTCTTGAGCTCTGGAAACACCATATATTTT. This encodes CASSFKPVLSSGNTIYF. The whole variable domain, remainder taken from reference TRBV5-5 and TRBJ1-3, is DAGVTQSPTHLIKTRGQQVTLRCSPISGHKSVSWYQQVLGQGPQFIFQYYEKEERGRGNFPDRFSARQFPNYSSELNVNALLLGDSALYLCASSFKPVLSSGNTIYFGEGSWLTVV.